This T cell receptor (beta chain) came from a study of cytomegalovirus exposure and HLA in healthy donors. Study details: Inside one of the first data releases sat around 80 million unique TCRs taken from HLA-typed donors. Study-wide results and limits: Because they were indistinguishable, some V segments, including TRBV6-2 and TRBV6-3, were excluded.

In regard to this clone: Its antigen is not identified. At one end, the junction sequence differs from germline, possibly due to a read error.

Amplification used 60 Vbeta primers and 13 Jbeta primers. The method was immunoSEQ multiplex PCR; TCRdb's version includes in-frame clones alone and lacks a portion of them. This table holds approximately 110,000 clones, around 74% found once. From germline, CDR1 is SQVTM and CDR2 ANQGSEA. The CDR3 is made up of 13 amino acids. The genes are TRBV29-1 and TRBJ1-2; D not resolved. This TCR derives from a man aged 25-40 years in good health and CMV-seropositive. The sample was PBMCs. The CDR3 DNA reads TGCAGCGTTGCCACCGGGGAAAACTATGGCTACCCCTTC. Its translation: CSVATGENYGYPF.